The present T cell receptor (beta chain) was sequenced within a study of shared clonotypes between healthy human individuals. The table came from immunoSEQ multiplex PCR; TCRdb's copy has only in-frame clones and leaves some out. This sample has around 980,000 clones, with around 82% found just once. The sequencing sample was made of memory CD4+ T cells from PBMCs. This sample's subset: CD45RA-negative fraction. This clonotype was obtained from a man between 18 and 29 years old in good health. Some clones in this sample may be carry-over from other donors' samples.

The CDR3 sequence is CASSRQTSGEAEQFF. For the CDR3, the DNA is TGTGCCAGCAGTCGACAGACTAGCGGGGAGGCTGAGCAGTTCTTC. The chain couples TRBV6-5 to TRBJ2-1; 11 bases map to TRBD2. The CDR3 covers 15 residues. The V gene end was trimmed by 5 bases and the J gene end by 9 bases; junction bases not matched to a gene: 9. In germline, CDR1 is MNHEY, CDR2 SVGAGI.